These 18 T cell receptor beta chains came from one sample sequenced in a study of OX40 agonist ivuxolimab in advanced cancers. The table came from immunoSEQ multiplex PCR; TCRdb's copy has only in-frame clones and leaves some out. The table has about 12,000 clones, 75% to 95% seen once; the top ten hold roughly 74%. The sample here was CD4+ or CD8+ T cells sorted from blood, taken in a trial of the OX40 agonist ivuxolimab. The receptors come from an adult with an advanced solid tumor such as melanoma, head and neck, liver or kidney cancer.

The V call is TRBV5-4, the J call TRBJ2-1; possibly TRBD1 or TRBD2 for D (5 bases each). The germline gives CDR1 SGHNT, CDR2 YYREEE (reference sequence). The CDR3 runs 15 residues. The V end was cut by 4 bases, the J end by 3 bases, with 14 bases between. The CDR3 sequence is CASSPGTNLYNEQFF. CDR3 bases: TGTGCCAGCAGCCCGGGGACGAACCTCTACAATGAGCAGTTCTTC.

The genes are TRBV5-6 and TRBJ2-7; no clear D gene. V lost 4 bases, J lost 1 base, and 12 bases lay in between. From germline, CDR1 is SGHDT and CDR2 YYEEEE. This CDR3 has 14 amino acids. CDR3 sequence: CASSRTTSSYEQYF. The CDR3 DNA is TGTGCCAGCAGCCGAACGACTTCTTCCTACGAGCAGTACTTC.

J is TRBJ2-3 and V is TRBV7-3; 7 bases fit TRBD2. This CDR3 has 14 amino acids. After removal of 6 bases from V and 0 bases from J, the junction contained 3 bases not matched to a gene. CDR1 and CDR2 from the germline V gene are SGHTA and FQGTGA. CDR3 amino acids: CASSQAGSTDTQYF. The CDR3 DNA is TGTGCCAGCAGTCAAGCGGGGAGCACAGATACGCAGTATTTT.

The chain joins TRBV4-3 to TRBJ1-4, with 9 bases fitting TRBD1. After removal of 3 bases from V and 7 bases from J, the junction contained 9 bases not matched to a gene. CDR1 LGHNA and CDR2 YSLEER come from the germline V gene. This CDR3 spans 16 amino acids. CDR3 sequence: CASSQAEQGASEKLFF. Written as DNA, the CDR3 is TGCGCCAGCAGCCAGGCCGAACAGGGGGCGAGTGAAAAACTGTTTTTT.

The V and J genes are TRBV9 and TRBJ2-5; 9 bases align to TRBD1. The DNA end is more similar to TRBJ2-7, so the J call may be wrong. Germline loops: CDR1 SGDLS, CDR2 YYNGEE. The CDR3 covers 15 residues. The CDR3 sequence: CASSVTGQGGYEQYF. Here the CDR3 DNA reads TGTGCCAGCAGCGTAACGGGACAGGGAGGCTACGAGCAGTACTTC.

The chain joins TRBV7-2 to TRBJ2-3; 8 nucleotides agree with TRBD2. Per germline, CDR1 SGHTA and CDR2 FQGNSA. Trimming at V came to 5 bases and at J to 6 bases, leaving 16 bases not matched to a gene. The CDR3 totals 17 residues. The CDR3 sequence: CASSPNLWREADDTQYF. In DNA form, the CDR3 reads TGTGCCAGCAGCCCGAACCTCTGGCGGGAGGCCGATGATACGCAGTATTTT.

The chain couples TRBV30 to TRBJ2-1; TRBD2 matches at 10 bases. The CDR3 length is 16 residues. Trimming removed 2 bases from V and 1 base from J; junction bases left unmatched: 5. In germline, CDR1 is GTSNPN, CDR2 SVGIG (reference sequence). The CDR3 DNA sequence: TGTGCCTGGAGTTCAAGCGGGAGGGGGTCCTACAATGAGCAGTTCTTC. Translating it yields CAWSSSGRGSYNEQFF.

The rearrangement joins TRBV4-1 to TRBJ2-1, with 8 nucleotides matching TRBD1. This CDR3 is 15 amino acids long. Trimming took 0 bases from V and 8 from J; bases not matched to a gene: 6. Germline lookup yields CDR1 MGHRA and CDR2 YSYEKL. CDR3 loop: CASSQERQGIDEQFF. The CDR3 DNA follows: TGCGCCAGCAGCCAAGAGCGACAGGGGATCGATGAGCAGTTCTTC.

CDR3 coding DNA: TGTGCCAGCAGCTTAGGTACAGGGTACTATGGCTACACCTTC. It translates to CASSLGTGYYGYTF. The J gene is TRBJ1-2, the V gene TRBV11-2; TRBD1 might be the D (6 bases). The V gene's germline CDR1 is SGHAT and CDR2 FQNNGV. Trimming cost V 1 base and J 3 bases, with 9 bases left between them. CDR3 length: 14 amino acids.

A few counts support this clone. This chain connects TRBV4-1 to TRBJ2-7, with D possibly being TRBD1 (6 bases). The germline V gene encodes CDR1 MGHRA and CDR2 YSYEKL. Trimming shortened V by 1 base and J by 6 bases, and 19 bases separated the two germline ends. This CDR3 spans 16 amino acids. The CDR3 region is CASSQGGRGAPFEQYF. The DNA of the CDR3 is TGCGCCAGCAGCCAAGGGGGCAGGGGCGCCCCATTCGAGCAGTACTTC.

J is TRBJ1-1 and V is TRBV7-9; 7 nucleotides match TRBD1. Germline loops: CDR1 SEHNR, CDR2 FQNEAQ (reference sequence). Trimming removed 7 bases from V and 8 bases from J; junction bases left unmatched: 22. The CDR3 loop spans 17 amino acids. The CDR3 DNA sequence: TGTGCCAGCAACACGGGACAGTTCGGGGACCGGAACAGGGAAGCTTTCTTT. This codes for CASNTGQFGDRNREAFF.

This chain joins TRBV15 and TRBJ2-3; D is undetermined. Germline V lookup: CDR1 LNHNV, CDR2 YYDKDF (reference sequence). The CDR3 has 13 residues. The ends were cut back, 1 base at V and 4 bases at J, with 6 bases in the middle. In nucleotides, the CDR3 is TGTGCCACCAGCAGAGTCCCCCCAGATACGCAGTATTTT. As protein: CATSRVPPDTQYF.

CDR3 residues: CASSVVYNATNEKLFF. Here the CDR3 DNA reads TGTGCCAGCAGCGTAGTTTACAATGCAACTAATGAAAAACTGTTTTTT. The rearrangement links TRBV9 to TRBJ1-4; the D is unclear. The germline CDR1 and CDR2 sequences are SGDLS and YYNGEE. The CDR3 contains 16 residues. The germline V and J ends were trimmed by 0 bases and 0 bases, with 9 bases remaining between them.

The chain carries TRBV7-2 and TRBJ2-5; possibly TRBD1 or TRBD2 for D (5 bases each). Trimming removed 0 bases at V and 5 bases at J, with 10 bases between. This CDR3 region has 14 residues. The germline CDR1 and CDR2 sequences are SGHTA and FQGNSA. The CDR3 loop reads CASSLAGVLETQYF. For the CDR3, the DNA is TGTGCCAGCAGCTTAGCGGGGGTTTTGGAGACCCAGTACTTC. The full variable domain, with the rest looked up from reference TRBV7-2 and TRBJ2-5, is GAGVSQSPSNKVTEKGKDVELRCDPISGHTALYWYRQSLGQGLEFLIYFQGNSAPDKSGLPSDRFSAERTGGSVSTLTIQRTQQEDSAVYLCASSLAGVLETQYFGPGTRLLVL.

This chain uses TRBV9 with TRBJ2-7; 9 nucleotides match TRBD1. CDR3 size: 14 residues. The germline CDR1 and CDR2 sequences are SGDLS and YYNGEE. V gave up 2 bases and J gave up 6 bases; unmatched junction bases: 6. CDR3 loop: CASSVTGGEGEQYF. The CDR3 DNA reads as TGTGCCAGCAGCGTCACAGGGGGCGAAGGCGAGCAGTACTTC.

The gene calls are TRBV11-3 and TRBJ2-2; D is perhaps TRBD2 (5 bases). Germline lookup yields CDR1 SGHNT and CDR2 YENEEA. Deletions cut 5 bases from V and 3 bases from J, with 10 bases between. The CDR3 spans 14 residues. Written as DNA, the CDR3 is TGTGCCAGCAGCCCCCCGGAGGACACCGGGGAGCTGTTTTTT. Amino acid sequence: CASSPPEDTGELFF.

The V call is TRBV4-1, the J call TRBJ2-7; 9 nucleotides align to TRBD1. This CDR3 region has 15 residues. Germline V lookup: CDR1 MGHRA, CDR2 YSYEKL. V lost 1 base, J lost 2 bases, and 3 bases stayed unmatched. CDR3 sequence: CASSQVGTGTYEQYF. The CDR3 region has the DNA TGCGCCAGCAGCCAAGTGGGGACAGGGACCTACGAGCAGTACTTC.

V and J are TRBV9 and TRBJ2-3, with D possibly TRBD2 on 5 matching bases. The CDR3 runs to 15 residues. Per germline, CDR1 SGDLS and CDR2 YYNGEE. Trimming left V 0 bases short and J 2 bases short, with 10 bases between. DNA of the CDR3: TGTGCCAGCAGCGTAGGAGGGCCCTACACAGATACGCAGTATTTT. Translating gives CASSVGGPYTDTQYF.